This T cell receptor (beta chain) derives from a study of OX40 agonist ivuxolimab in advanced cancers. Study-wide context: Of the patients, three showed partial responses, one with hepatocellular carcinoma and two with cutaneous melanoma. Study findings and constraints: Averaged across samples, CD8+ T cells carried more expanded clones than CD4+ did.

Per the germline V gene, CDR1 is ENHRY and CDR2 is SYGVKD. This CDR3 comprises 14 residues. V was pared by 7 bases and J by 2 bases, with 6 bases of the junction left unmatched. Points on this clone: The antigen remains unidentified.

Sequenced by immunoSEQ multiplex PCR; TCRdb stores in-frame clones only, minus some. The sample yields tens of thousands of clones, more than 85% seen once. Systemic immunosuppression or a history of autoimmune disease excluded patients. This clonotype originated in an adult with an advanced solid tumor such as melanoma, head and neck, liver or kidney cancer. This sample comprised CD4+ or CD8+ T cells sorted from blood, obtained in a trial of the OX40 agonist ivuxolimab. J is TRBJ2-3 and V is TRBV10-3, with 7 bases identical to TRBD2. CDR3: CAITTGGATDTQYF. In DNA form, the CDR3 reads TGTGCCATCACGACGGGGGGTGCCACAGATACGCAGTATTTT.